Here is one TCR beta chain with its context. Profiled with immunoSEQ multiplex PCR; TCRdb holds only in-frame clones, not every one. The table records 130,000 to 150,000 clones, roughly 80% of them present only once. The sample originates from a study of blood T cell repertoires in COVID-19. Study information: Collection of acute and convalescent COVID-19 samples took place in the United States, Italy and Spain.

The TCR comes from a human donor with acute or convalescent COVID-19. The donor label of this sample is uncertain. Source material: peripheral blood.

The CDR3 region is CASSFGAFEAFF. CDR3 DNA sequence: TGTGCCAGCAGCTTTGGGGCGTTTGAAGCTTTCTTT. The V and J genes are TRBV5-8 and TRBJ1-1, with a weak D call TRBD1 (5 bases). CDR1 and CDR2 from the germline V gene are SGHTS and YDEGEE. Trimming took off 2 bases at V and 7 bases at J, with 9 bases between the two ends. This CDR3 contains 12 residues.